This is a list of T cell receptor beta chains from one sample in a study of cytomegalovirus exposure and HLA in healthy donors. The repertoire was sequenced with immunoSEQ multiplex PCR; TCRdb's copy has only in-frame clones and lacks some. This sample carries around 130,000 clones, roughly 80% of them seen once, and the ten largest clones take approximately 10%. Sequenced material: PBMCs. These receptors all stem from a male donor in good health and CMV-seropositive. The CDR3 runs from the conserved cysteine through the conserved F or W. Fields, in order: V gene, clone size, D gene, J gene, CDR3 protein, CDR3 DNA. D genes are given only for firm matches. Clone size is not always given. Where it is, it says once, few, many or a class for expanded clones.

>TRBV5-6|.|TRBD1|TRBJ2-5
CASSEGQIYQETQYF
TGTGCCAGCAGCGAGGGACAGATATATCAAGAGACCCAGTACTTC
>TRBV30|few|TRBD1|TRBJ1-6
CAWSEGQGYNSPLHF
TGTGCCTGGAGTGAAGGACAGGGGTATAATTCACCCCTCCACTTT
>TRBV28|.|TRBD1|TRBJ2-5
CASSLTGGKETQYF
TGTGCCAGCAGTTTGACAGGGGGCAAAGAGACCCAGTACTTC
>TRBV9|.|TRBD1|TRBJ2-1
CASSVSSGQGAYEQFF
TGTGCCAGCAGCGTCTCCTCGGGACAGGGGGCGTATGAGCAGTTCTTC
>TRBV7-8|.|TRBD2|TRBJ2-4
CASSSLLAGVDKNSQYF
TGTGCCAGCAGCTCCCTCTTAGCGGGAGTAGACAAAAACAGTCAGTACTTC
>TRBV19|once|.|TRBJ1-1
CASSITGSGGTTEAFF
TGTGCCAGCAGTATAACAGGGTCGGGGGGAACAACTGAAGCTTTCTTT
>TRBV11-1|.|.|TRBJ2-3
CASSPDRTSDTQYF
TGTGCCAGCAGCCCCGACAGGACTTCAGATACGCAGTATTTT
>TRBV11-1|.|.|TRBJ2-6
CASSVPDSRANVLTF
TGTGCCAGCAGCGTGCCGGACTCTCGGGCCAACGTCCTGACTTTC
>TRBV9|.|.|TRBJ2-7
CASSASQDEQYF
TGTGCCAGCAGCGCGTCGCAGGACGAGCAGTACTTC
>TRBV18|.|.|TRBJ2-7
CASSPGTTAYEQYF
TGTGCCAGCTCACCCGGGACAACCGCCTACGAGCAGTACTTC
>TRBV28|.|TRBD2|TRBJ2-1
CASSLRSGGAYNEQFF
TGTGCCAGCAGCTTGAGGTCGGGAGGGGCCTACAATGAGCAGTTCTTC
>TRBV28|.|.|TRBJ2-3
CASSLPGISTDTQYF
TGTGCCAGCAGTCTACCAGGTATTAGCACAGATACGCAGTATTTT
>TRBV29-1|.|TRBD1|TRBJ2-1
CSVRQGNSYNEQFF
TGCAGCGTACGACAGGGGAACTCCTACAATGAGCAGTTCTTC
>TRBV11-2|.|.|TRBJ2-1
CASSWSIGYNEQFF
TGTGCCAGCAGCTGGAGTATCGGGTACAATGAGCAGTTCTTC
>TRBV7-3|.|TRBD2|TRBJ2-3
CASSLTSGTQDTQYF
TGTGCCAGCAGCTTAACTAGCGGGACACAAGATACGCAGTATTTT
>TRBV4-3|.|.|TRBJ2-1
CASSQDEASSNEQFF
TGCGCCAGCAGCCAAGATGAGGCTTCTAGCAATGAGCAGTTCTTC
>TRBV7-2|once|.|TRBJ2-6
CASSSRAGANVLTF
TGTGCCAGCAGCTCCAGGGCTGGGGCCAACGTCCTGACTTTC
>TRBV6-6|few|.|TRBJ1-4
CASRGGIYEKLFF
TGTGCCAGCAGGGGGGGGATCTATGAAAAACTGTTTTTT
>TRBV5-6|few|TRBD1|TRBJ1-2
CASSAGTGGLGYGYTF
TGTGCCAGCAGCGCCGGGACAGGGGGGCTTGGCTATGGCTACACCTTC
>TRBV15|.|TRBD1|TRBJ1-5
CATSRDGQGWQPQHF
TGTGCCACCAGCAGAGACGGACAGGGATGGCAGCCCCAGCATTTT
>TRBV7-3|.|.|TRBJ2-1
CASSPRGGGGYEQFF
TGTGCCAGCAGCCCGCGGGGCGGTGGAGGCTATGAGCAGTTCTTC
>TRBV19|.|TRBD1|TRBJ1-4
CASSIRTGRKEKLFF
TGTGCCAGTAGTATCCGGACAGGGAGGAAGGAAAAACTGTTTTTT
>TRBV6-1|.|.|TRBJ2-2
CASRKGEETGELFF
TGTGCCAGCAGAAAAGGGGAAGAAACCGGGGAGCTGTTTTTT
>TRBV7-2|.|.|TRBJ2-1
CASSLDRVMYNEQFF
TGTGCCAGCAGCTTAGACAGGGTCATGTACAATGAGCAGTTCTTC
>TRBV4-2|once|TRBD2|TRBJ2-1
CASSQKGGVTSGMGHEQFF
TGTGCCAGCAGCCAAAAGGGGGGGGTGACTAGCGGGATGGGGCATGAGCAGTTCTTC
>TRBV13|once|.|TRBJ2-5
CASSRRRWAEETQYF
TGTGCCAGCAGCCGCCGTAGATGGGCCGAGGAGACCCAGTACTTC
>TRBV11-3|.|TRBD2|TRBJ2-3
CASSRGTSGRADTQYF
TGTGCCAGCAGCCGGGGGACTAGCGGGAGAGCAGATACGCAGTATTTT
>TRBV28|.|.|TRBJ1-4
CASSSDKSREKLFF
TGTGCCAGCAGTTCCGACAAGAGTAGGGAAAAACTGTTTTTT
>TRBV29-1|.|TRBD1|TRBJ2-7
CSVYRQGAYEQYF
TGCAGCGTTTACCGACAGGGCGCCTACGAGCAGTACTTC
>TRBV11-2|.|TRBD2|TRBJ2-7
CASSFSGRAGHEQYF
TGTGCCAGCAGCTTCAGCGGGAGGGCCGGCCACGAGCAGTACTTC
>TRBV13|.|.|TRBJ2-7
CASSPPGLSSYEQYF
TGTGCCAGCAGCCCGCCGGGACTGAGCTCCTACGAGCAGTACTTC
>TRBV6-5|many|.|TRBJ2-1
CASSYEGESEQFF
TGTGCCAGCAGTTACGAGGGAGAGAGTGAGCAGTTCTTC
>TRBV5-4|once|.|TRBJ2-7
CASSLAAAYEQYF
TGTGCCAGCAGCTTGGCCGCGGCCTACGAGCAGTACTTC
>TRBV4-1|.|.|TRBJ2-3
CASSQDPRGTDTQYF
TGCGCCAGCAGCCAAGATCCCCGGGGCACAGATACGCAGTATTTT
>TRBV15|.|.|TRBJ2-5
CATSRDPQSVGEETQYF
TGTGCCACCAGCAGAGATCCCCAGAGCGTAGGAGAGGAGACCCAGTACTTC
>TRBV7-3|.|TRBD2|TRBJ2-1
CASSSGTSGFNEQFF
TGTGCCAGCAGCTCAGGGACTAGCGGCTTCAATGAGCAGTTCTTC
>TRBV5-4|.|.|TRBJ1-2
CASSLAGRSYGYTF
TGTGCCAGCAGCTTGGCCGGGAGGAGCTATGGCTACACCTTC
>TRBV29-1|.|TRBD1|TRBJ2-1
CSAGTGGVEQFF
TGCAGCGCAGGGACAGGGGGCGTTGAGCAGTTCTTC
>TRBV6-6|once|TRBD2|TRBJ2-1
CASSPRGLAGYNEQFF
TGTGCCAGCAGTCCCCGGGGACTAGCGGGATACAATGAGCAGTTCTTC
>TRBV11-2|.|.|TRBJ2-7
CASSLVWGPYEQYF
TGTGCCAGCAGCTTAGTTTGGGGCCCCTACGAGCAGTACTTC
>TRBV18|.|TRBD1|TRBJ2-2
CASSLPGGTGELFF
TGTGCCAGCTCATTACCAGGGGGCACCGGGGAGCTGTTTTTT
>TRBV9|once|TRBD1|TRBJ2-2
CASSVARGQNPTGEYTGELFF
TGTGCCAGCAGCGTAGCTAGGGGACAGAACCCGACCGGGGAATACACCGGGGAGCTGTTTTTT
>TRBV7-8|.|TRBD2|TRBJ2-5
CASSRLAGFVETQYF
TGTGCCAGCAGCCGACTAGCGGGATTCGTAGAGACCCAGTACTTC
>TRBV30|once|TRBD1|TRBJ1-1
CAWNKDRGDTEAFF
TGTGCCTGGAACAAAGACAGGGGGGACACTGAAGCTTTCTTT
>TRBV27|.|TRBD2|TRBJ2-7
CASSFSAGPYEQYF
TGTGCCAGCAGTTTCTCAGCGGGACCGTACGAGCAGTACTTC
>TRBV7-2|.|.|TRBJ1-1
CASTFTGGTEAFF
TGTGCCAGCACCTTTACAGGTGGCACTGAAGCTTTCTTT
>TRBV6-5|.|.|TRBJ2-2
CASSYGQGSGELFF
TGTGCCAGCAGTTACGGCCAGGGCTCGGGGGAGCTGTTTTTT